This T cell receptor (beta chain) was identified during a study of HIV-infected patients and healthy controls. V lost 6 bases, J lost 6 bases, and 9 bases stayed unmatched. Germline assignment: CDR1 DFQATT and CDR2 SNEGSKA (reference sequence). CDR3 size: 13 residues. TCRdb used MiXCR to reprocess the 5' RACE reads, holding one entry per CDR3 protein. The repertoire holds 15,000 to 20,000 distinct CDR3 sequences, roughly a fifth seen once, with around 34% in the top ten. This clonotype was counted a few times. The chain combines TRBV20-1 with TRBJ1-1; TRBD1 aligns across 8 bases. Sequenced: CD8+ T cells from blood. The sequence derives from a human donor in good health. This CDR3 reads CSALDRELAEAFF. Written as DNA, the CDR3 is TGCAGTGCCTTGGACAGGGAGTTGGCTGAAGCTTTCTTT.